Given below is one T cell receptor (beta chain) in context. The data were taken from a study of T cell changes during pregnancy in multiple sclerosis. Some clones are missing from TCRdb's copy, which holds only in-frame ones; the method was immunoSEQ multiplex PCR. Of around 69,000 clones in the sample, around nine tenths were seen once. V was trimmed by 2 bases and J by 10 bases, leaving 7 bases between them. The CDR3 runs to 11 residues. CDR1 SGHKS and CDR2 YYEKEE come from the germline V gene (reference sequence). The gene calls are TRBV5-5 and TRBJ2-4; the D is unclear. Specimen: peripheral blood, collected in the third trimester of pregnancy. The receptor's source is a female donor with multiple sclerosis, enrolled in a pregnancy study. The CDR3 region has the DNA TGTGCCAGCAGCTTAGATAGAATTCAGTACTTC. This codes for CASSLDRIQYF.